Following are 29 T cell receptor beta chains from one sample sequenced in a study of identical twins. In TCRdb, the 5' RACE reads were re-called with MiXCR into one record per CDR3 protein. This table has about 340,000 distinct CDR3 sequences, 9% to 15% appearing once. The sample was also reused in another study, on yellow fever vaccine responses in identical twins.

The sample consisted of CD8+ T cells sorted from blood. Receptor source: a woman aged 18-30 years in good health.

Here the CDR3 reads CASGAGESSYNEQFF. In DNA form, the CDR3 reads TGTGCCAGTGGGGCGGGGGAGAGCTCCTACAATGAGCAGTTCTTC. The chain joins TRBV2 to TRBJ2-1, with 7 bases fitting TRBD2. V was pared by 9 bases and J by 0 bases, with 8 bases of the junction left unmatched. The germline gives CDR1 SNHLY, CDR2 FYNNEI. This CDR3 has 15 residues.

CDR3 DNA: TGTGCCAGCAGCCAACCCGGGACACTCACAGATACGCAGTATTTT. Amino acid sequence: CASSQPGTLTDTQYF. The J gene is TRBJ2-3, the V gene TRBV5-5, with D possibly TRBD1 on 6 matching bases. The V gene lost 4 bases and the J gene lost 2 bases, with 14 bases spanning the gap. CDR1 is SGHKS and CDR2 is YYEKEE in the germline V gene (reference sequence). This CDR3 is built from 15 residues.

The rearrangement links TRBV21-1 to TRBJ2-1. TRBV21-1 is listed as a pseudogene. The CDR3 contains 12 residues. CDR3 DNA: TGTGCCAGCAGCAAACTACAGGATGAGCAGTTCTTC. It encodes CASSKLQDEQFF.

This clonotype was detected many times. This CDR3 is CASSLGTGLFYEQFF. CDR3 nucleotide sequence: TGCGCCAGCAGCCTTGGGACAGGCCTGTTCTATGAGCAGTTCTTC. The V gene is TRBV4-1, the J gene TRBJ2-1; TRBD1 matches at 8 bases. CDR1 is MGHRA and CDR2 is YSYEKL in the germline V gene. The CDR3 is 15 residues long. With V trimmed by 4 bases and J by 8 bases, 10 bases remained unmatched.

This chain connects TRBV7-2 to TRBJ1-1; D unclear. V lost 5 bases to trimming and J lost 1 base, with 8 bases between them. Germline assignment: CDR1 SGHTA and CDR2 FQGNSA. The CDR3 is 13 residues long. CDR3 DNA: TGTGCCAGCAGCATAGTGGAGAACACTGAAGCTTTCTTT. Protein: CASSIVENTEAFF.

This chain uses TRBV29-1 with TRBJ1-2; D might be TRBD1 (6 bases). Trimming cost V 6 bases and J 1 base, with 12 bases left between them. This CDR3 has 13 residues. The germline V gene has CDR1 SQVTM and CDR2 ANQGSEA. CDR3 DNA: TGCAGCGTCGTGACAGGCGTTAACTATGGCTACACCTTC. This sequence encodes CSVVTGVNYGYTF.

The chain uses TRBV7-9 and TRBJ1-1, with D maybe TRBD1 (5 bases). The V gene lost 6 bases and the J gene lost 3 bases, with 17 bases spanning the gap. Germline CDR1 and CDR2: SEHNR and FQNEAQ (reference sequence). The length of the CDR3 is 15 residues. The DNA for the CDR3 is TGTGCCAGCAGATCCCCAGGAAGGGGTTACACTGAAGCTTTCTTT. It specifies CASRSPGRGYTEAFF.

This clonotype was recorded at least ten times. CDR3 coding DNA: TGTGCCAGCAGTTTTGGGGGGAACACTGAAGCTTTCTTT. Its translation is CASSFGGNTEAFF. The V and J genes are TRBV12-3 or TRBV12-4 and TRBJ1-1; weak D call: TRBD1 (5 bases). The V gene lost 3 bases and the J gene lost 1 base, with 6 bases spanning the gap. This CDR3 has 13 amino acids.

This clonotype was found a few times. This chain uses TRBV7-8 with TRBJ2-3; D might be TRBD2 (7 bases). The CDR3 runs to 16 residues. Germline V gene data show CDR1 as SGHVS and CDR2 as FQNEAQ. The V and J ends lost 5 bases and 4 bases respectively, with 19 bases between them. In nucleotides, the CDR3 is TGTGCCAGCAGCCACAGTGGGGGGGCTCTGGCAGATACGCAGTATTTT. Amino acids: CASSHSGGALADTQYF. The full variable domain, with the rest looked up from reference TRBV7-8 and TRBJ2-3, is GAGVSQSPRYKVAKRGQDVALRCDPISGHVSLFWYQQALGQGPEFLTYFQNEAQLDKSGLPSDRFFAERPEGSVSTLKIQRTQQEDSAVYLCASSHSGGALADTQYFGPGTRLTVL.

V gene TRBV5-5 combines with J gene TRBJ2-2, with 8 bases that match TRBD2. The CDR3 runs 16 residues. The V segment lost 2 bases and the J segment 5 bases; nucleotides outside the gene matches: 8. The germline V gene encodes CDR1 SGHKS and CDR2 YYEKEE (reference sequence). The CDR3 is CASSFGGGRGTGELFF. In DNA, the CDR3 is TGTGCCAGCAGCTTCGGCGGGGGGAGGGGGACCGGGGAGCTGTTTTTT.

The rearrangement links TRBV6-2 or TRBV6-3 to TRBJ2-1; D possibly corresponds to TRBD2 (6 bases). The CDR3 extends over 19 amino acids. Trimming shortened V by 1 base and J by 2 bases, and 21 bases separated the two germline ends. Germline CDR1 reads MNHEY; CDR2 reads SVGEGT. This CDR3 is CASSYFTREKSLPYNEQFF. CDR3 bases: TGTGCCAGCAGTTACTTTACTCGGGAGAAAAGTCTACCCTACAATGAGCAGTTCTTC.

The J gene is TRBJ2-7, the V gene TRBV7-2, with D perhaps TRBD1 or TRBD2 (5 bases each). Looked up from germline, CDR1 is SGHTA and CDR2 is FQGNSA. V lost 5 bases, J lost 7 bases, and 21 bases lay in between. This CDR3 spans 15 amino acids. CDR3 protein: CASSPLPGPAREQYF. DNA for the CDR3: TGTGCCAGCAGCCCCCTCCCGGGGCCTGCTCGGGAGCAGTACTTC.

In this sample, this clonotype turned up many times. The genes are TRBV28 and TRBJ2-1; possibly TRBD1 or TRBD2 for D (5 bases each). The CDR3 contains 14 residues. V shed 10 bases and J shed 0 bases, with 13 bases lying between them. Germline assignment: CDR1 MDHEN and CDR2 SYDVKM. The CDR3 protein is CAIRDESSYNEQFF. The CDR3 nucleotides are TGTGCCATTCGGGACGAGAGCTCCTACAATGAGCAGTTCTTC. Combining the CDR3 with reference TRBV28 and TRBJ2-1 gives the whole variable domain DVKVTQSSRYLVKRTGEKVFLECVQDMDHENMFWYRQDPGLGLRLIYFSYDVKMKEKGDIPEGYSVSREKKERFSLILESASTNQTSMYLCAIRDESSYNEQFFGPGTRLTVL.

The V and J genes are TRBV11-3 and TRBJ2-2; the D gene is possibly TRBD1 (7 bases). The CDR3 runs to 16 residues. V was shortened by 5 bases and J by 0 bases, with 13 bases between the two germline ends. Looked up from germline, CDR1 is SGHNT and CDR2 is YENEEA. CDR3 residues: CASSPQGGANTGELFF. The DNA of the CDR3 is TGTGCCAGCAGCCCCCAGGGGGGCGCGAACACCGGGGAGCTGTTTTTT.

This rearrangement joins TRBV6-1 to TRBJ2-1, with 7 nucleotides matching TRBD1. Germline lookup yields CDR1 MNHNS and CDR2 SASEGT. The CDR3 extends over 15 amino acids. The V gene end was trimmed by 4 bases and the J gene end by 7 bases; junction bases not matched to a gene: 10. CDR3 residues: CASSGDRGLANEQFF. CDR3 nucleotides: TGTGCCAGCAGTGGGGACAGAGGATTGGCTAATGAGCAGTTCTTC.

This chain links TRBV4-1 with TRBJ2-1, with 7 bases matching TRBD2. Germline V gene data show CDR1 as MGHRA and CDR2 as YSYEKL. CDR3 length: 13 amino acids. V trimming: 2 bases; J trimming: 8 bases; junction bases outside the gene matches: 3. The CDR3 coding sequence is TGCGCCAGCAGCCAAACTAGCGTCGATGAGCAGTTCTTC. It encodes CASSQTSVDEQFF.

This clonotype has more than one count but fewer than ten. This sequence joins TRBV6-2 or TRBV6-3 and TRBJ2-3; 9 nucleotides line up with TRBD2. With 4 bases clipped from V and 4 bases from J, the junction kept 12 bases outside the gene matches. Germline V gene sequence: CDR1 MNHEY, CDR2 SVGEGT. The CDR3 has 17 residues. CDR3 sequence (DNA): TGTGCCAGCAGTTTCCTTCCCGGGACTAGCCTCCCAGATACGCAGTATTTT. Its protein product is CASSFLPGTSLPDTQYF.

Points on this clonotype: A much more abundant neighbour one base away suggests this may be a read error. V usage is TRBV5-5 and J usage is TRBJ2-3; D is unclear. CDR1 and CDR2 (germline): SGHKS, YYEKEE (reference sequence). V lost 0 bases and J 2 bases, leaving 7 bases between the germline ends. This CDR3 region has 14 residues. For the CDR3, the DNA is TGTGCCAGCAGCTTGGACAGCCCCACAGATACGCAGTATTTT. Encoded protein: CASSLDSPTDTQYF.

The table lists this clonotype with many counts. The chain employs TRBV12-3 or TRBV12-4 and TRBJ2-7; a weak D match, TRBD2 (6 bases). The CDR3 loop spans 13 amino acids. Between the trimmed V and J ends, which lost 4 bases and 3 bases, there was a span of 10 bases. CDR3 sequence reads: CASSSGDHYEQYF. The CDR3 nucleotides are TGTGCCAGCAGTTCGGGGGACCACTACGAGCAGTACTTC.

V and J are TRBV12-3 or TRBV12-4 and TRBJ2-1, with TRBD1 matching over 8 bases. The length of the CDR3 is 13 residues. V trimming: 7 bases; J trimming: 7 bases; junction bases outside the gene matches: 6. The CDR3 DNA reads as TGTGCCAGCAACGAACAGGGGGTGAATGAGCAGTTCTTC. Its translation is CASNEQGVNEQFF.

This sequence joins TRBV7-9 and TRBJ1-1; the D gene is possibly TRBD1 (6 bases). The CDR3 sequence is 15 residues long. Trimming took 5 bases from V and 5 from J, leaving 18 bases between them. The germline CDR1 and CDR2 sequences are SEHNR and FQNEAQ (reference sequence). The CDR3 loop reads CASSPGGGLDTEAFF. The CDR3 DNA is TGTGCCAGCAGCCCGGGGGGGGGCCTGGATACTGAAGCTTTCTTT.

This clonotype was observed at least ten times. The chain joins TRBV20-1 to TRBJ2-2, with D unclear. CDR3 length: 11 amino acids. CDR1 and CDR2 from the germline V gene are DFQATT and SNEGSKA (reference sequence). The V end was cut by 6 bases, the J end by 0 bases, with 2 bases between. The CDR3 DNA is TGCAGTGCCCCGAACACCGGGGAGCTGTTTTTT. This encodes CSAPNTGELFF.

This clonotype was counted many times. This rearrangement joins TRBV6-1 to TRBJ1-5; D is possibly TRBD1 (6 bases). CDR3 size: 15 residues. Germline V lookup: CDR1 MNHNS, CDR2 SASEGT. Trimming pared 5 bases from V and 0 bases from J, leaving 11 bases between. CDR3: CASSTDSHSNQPQHF. For the CDR3, the DNA is TGTGCCAGCAGTACGGACAGTCATAGCAATCAGCCCCAGCATTTT.

This clonotype was found a few times. This chain uses TRBV5-5 with TRBJ2-1; 7 bases align to TRBD1. Germline lookup yields CDR1 SGHKS and CDR2 YYEKEE (reference sequence). The V and J ends lost 2 bases and 10 bases, in that order; junction bases with no gene match: 3. This CDR3 is built from 12 residues. The CDR3 sequence: CASSFGTVEQFF. CDR3 sequence (DNA): TGTGCCAGCAGCTTCGGGACAGTAGAGCAGTTCTTC. The variable domain in full, with the rest retrieved from reference TRBV5-5 and TRBJ2-1, is DAGVTQSPTHLIKTRGQQVTLRCSPISGHKSVSWYQQVLGQGPQFIFQYYEKEERGRGNFPDRFSARQFPNYSSELNVNALLLGDSALYLCASSFGTVEQFFGPGTRLTVL.

This clonotype has only a few counts. The genes are TRBV6-5 and TRBJ2-3; no firm D call. The CDR3 extends over 15 amino acids. The germline V and J ends were trimmed by 0 bases and 3 bases, with 10 bases remaining between them. Germline CDR1 and CDR2: MNHEY and SVGAGI. The CDR3 nucleotides read TGTGCCAGCAGTTACTCGGGTTTTTCAACAGATACGCAGTATTTT. Its translation is CASSYSGFSTDTQYF.

V usage is TRBV7-9 and J usage is TRBJ2-7; possibly TRBD2 for D (6 bases). With 8 bases removed from V and 2 bases from J, the gap between germline ends came to 10 bases. Germline lookup yields CDR1 SEHNR and CDR2 FQNEAQ (reference sequence). The CDR3 has 12 amino acids. CDR3 bases: TGTGCCAGCGGGACTGTCCCCTACGAGCAGTACTTC. Protein sequence: CASGTVPYEQYF.

This clonotype was seen ten or more times. The CDR3 is CASSERGAEETQYF. The CDR3 coding sequence is TGCGCCAGCAGTGAGCGGGGGGCCGAAGAGACCCAGTACTTC. V and J are TRBV10-2 and TRBJ2-5; D is perhaps TRBD2 (7 bases). CDR1 is WSHSY, CDR2 SAAADI, per germline. There are 14 residues in the CDR3. Trimming pared 2 bases from V and 3 bases from J, leaving 10 bases between.

This clonotype was picked up a small number of times. This chain uses TRBV2 with TRBJ2-1; 8 nucleotides align to TRBD2. The junction had 5 bases not matched to a gene; V was cut back by 2 bases and J by 5 bases. The germline V gene has CDR1 SNHLY and CDR2 FYNNEI. This CDR3 has 15 residues. In nucleotides, the CDR3 is TGTGCCAGCAGTGAAATCGGGAGGGCCGACAATGAGCAGTTCTTC. Residues: CASSEIGRADNEQFF.

The chain couples TRBV6-5 to TRBJ2-6; tentatively, D is TRBD2 (7 bases). This CDR3 is built from 17 residues. Germline CDR1 is MNHEY and CDR2 is SVGAGI. Trimming shortened V by 0 bases and J by 0 bases, and 9 bases separated the two germline ends. The CDR3 nucleotides are TGTGCCAGCAGTTACTCCGGGGGGCCCTCTGGGGCCAACGTCCTGACTTTC. Protein sequence: CASSYSGGPSGANVLTF.